The sequence of this T cell receptor (beta chain) was determined in a study of cytomegalovirus exposure and HLA in healthy donors. Study-wide results and caveats: Most of the TCR beta V segments (in an earlier analysis) were productive either about 87% or about 30% of the time. From TCR beta sequences, most subjects' HLA-A and HLA-B alleles were reportedly predicted accurately.

PCR used 60 Vbeta primers and 13 Jbeta primers. Assay: immunoSEQ multiplex PCR; the TCRdb copy retains only in-frame clones and omits some. The sample lists 160,000 or so clones, 82% occurring once. About this clone itself: Its specificity is unknown. The junction does not match germline at one end; this may be a read error.

This cohort consisted of healthy bone marrow donors. Germline loops: CDR1 SGHRS, CDR2 YFSETQ. The CDR3 length is 15 residues. This TCR derives from a man aged 50 to 60 in good health and CMV-seropositive. The chain uses TRBV5-1 and TRBJ2-1; 12 bases fit TRBD1. The sequencing input was PBMCs. CDR3 DNA: TGCGCCAGCAGTTTGGGACAGGGGGCTCATAATGAGCAGTTCTTC. Its protein product is CASSLGQGAHNEQFF.